What follows is one TCR beta chain and its context. As yet, its antigen is unknown. This specimen comes from a study of cytomegalovirus exposure and HLA in healthy donors. Notes on the study in general: It was taken for granted in presence/absence analyses that sequencing depth across donors was roughly uniform. A later look showed TCR association rates differing by HLA locus, highest for DRB1 and lowest for HLA-C. In an earlier analysis, in around 590 donors, most V segments appeared productive either ~87% or ~30% of the time. Later analysis demonstrated an association between a missense DCLRE1C variant and TCR beta V- and J-gene trimming.

The PCR was carried out with 60 Vbeta primers and 13 Jbeta primers. The repertoire was sequenced with immunoSEQ multiplex PCR; TCRdb's copy has only in-frame clones and lacks some. The sample consists of roughly 150,000 clones, around 85% of them appearing once. This sequence originates from a female donor in good health and CMV-seronegative. What was sequenced was PBMCs.

The CDR3 loop is CASSSGSGLNEQFF. CDR3 nucleotide sequence: TGTGCCAGCAGTTCCGGATCAGGGCTTAATGAGCAGTTCTTC. This chain uses TRBV6-5 with TRBJ2-1; D is possibly TRBD1 (5 bases). Germline lookup yields CDR1 MNHEY and CDR2 SVGAGI. V lost 4 bases and J lost 7, with 14 bases in between. This CDR3 has 14 amino acids.